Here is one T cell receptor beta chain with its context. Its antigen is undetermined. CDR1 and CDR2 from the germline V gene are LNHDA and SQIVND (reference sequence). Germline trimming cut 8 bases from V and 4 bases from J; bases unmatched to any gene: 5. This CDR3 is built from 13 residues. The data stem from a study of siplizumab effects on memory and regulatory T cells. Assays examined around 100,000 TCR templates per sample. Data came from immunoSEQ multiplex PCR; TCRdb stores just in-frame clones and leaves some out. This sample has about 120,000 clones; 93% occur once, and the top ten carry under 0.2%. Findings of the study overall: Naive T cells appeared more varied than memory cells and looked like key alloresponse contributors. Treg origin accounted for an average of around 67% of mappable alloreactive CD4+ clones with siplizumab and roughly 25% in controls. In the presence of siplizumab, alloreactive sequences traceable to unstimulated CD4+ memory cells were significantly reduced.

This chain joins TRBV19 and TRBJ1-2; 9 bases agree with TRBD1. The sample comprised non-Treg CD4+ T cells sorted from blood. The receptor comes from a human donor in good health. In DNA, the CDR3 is TGTGCCAGTGGGACAGGGAACATCTATGGCTACACCTTC. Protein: CASGTGNIYGYTF.